This record looks at one T cell receptor (beta chain) sequence and its context. Its recognized antigen is unknown. Base qualities are not at hand, and no much larger clone is one base apart. This specimen comes from a study of OX40 agonist ivuxolimab in advanced cancers. With respect to the entire study: Ivuxolimab, which targeted the costimulatory receptor OX40 (CD134), was an agonistic, fully human IgG2 monoclonal antibody. The dose-escalation cohort was almost 85% male with a mean age of approximately 60 years, ranging from 23 to 79. Peripheral TCRbeta sequencing was intended to test whether TCR sequence diversity was altered and clonal T-cell expansion was caused by ivuxolimab. Of the approximately 54 patients in dose escalation, about 20 had hepatocellular carcinoma, approximately 15 had melanoma, 9 had renal cell carcinoma and 9 had head and neck cancer. Partial responses occurred in three dose-escalation patients, of whom one had hepatocellular carcinoma and two had cutaneous melanoma. Patients were allowed to have had prior anti-PD-1, anti-PD-L1 or anti-CTLA-4 therapy, and 40% to 45% of the dose-escalation patients had previously received checkpoint inhibitors. Intravenous ivuxolimab was administered to patients every 2 weeks at six dose levels: 0.01, 0.1, 0.3, 1.5, 3 and 10 mg/kg. The monotherapy dose-escalation portion (N of about 50 patients) of the phase I ivuxolimab trial is reported in the paper.

The trial excluded patients who had a history of autoimmune disease or were on systemic immunosuppression. In every dose cohort, peripheral blood was drawn for TCR sequencing at baseline, cycle 4 day 1, and cycle 7 day 1. Samples came from an open-label, multicenter, first-in-human phase I dose-escalation trial of ivuxolimab. The trial enrolled adults with locally advanced or metastatic head and neck squamous cell, hepatocellular, melanoma or renal cell carcinoma. Before TCR sequencing, CD4+ T cells and CD8+ T cells were sorted from peripheral blood as separate populations. To sequence the TCRbeta CDR3 region, genomic DNA was isolated from the sorted cells. TCRbeta CDR3 regions were sequenced using the immunoSEQ Assay. Held by TCRdb, this immuneACCESS table contains in-frame sequences only and omits some clones. Under half of the omission traces to an unresolved V gene where checked; the cause of the rest is unknown. The sample table shows 30,000 to 35,000 clones, and 70% to 85% are seen once. 9.5% to 13% of the sample rests with the top ten.

There are 15 amino acids in the CDR3, from cysteine to phenylalanine inclusive. The retained sequence is limited to the CDR3, 45 bases, with the frame set at the first base. CDR1 and CDR2 (MNHNS, SASEGT) derive from the germline V gene. V gives up 6 bases and J gives up 2 bases, and the segment between their germline ends measures 17 bases. The paper's findings and limits, for the study overall: Antigen specificity was not determined for the clonally expanded peripheral T cells. At doses from 0.1 to 3.0 mg/kg, clonal expansion was seen in both CD4+ and CD8+ blood T cells between baseline and week 6. Low levels of normalized T-cell clonal expansion were also seen in some patients who did not respond. After ivuxolimab, expanded clones were on average more numerous among CD8+ T cells than among CD4+ T cells. Partial responders in the 0.1-3.0 mg/kg groups had among the lowest normalized peripheral clonal expansion, especially among CD8+ T cells.

The chain joins TRBV6-1 to TRBJ2-7, with an unclear D gene assignment. The starting material was CD4+ or CD8+ T cells sorted from blood, obtained in a trial of the OX40 agonist ivuxolimab. This receptor was taken from an adult with an advanced solid tumor such as melanoma, head and neck, liver or kidney cancer. The bases read TGTGCCAGCAGCGACCCTACCAGGCGGCCCTACGAGCAGTACTTC. It is translated as CASSDPTRRPYEQYF.